This T cell receptor (beta chain) is from a study of blood T cell repertoires in COVID-19. Study details: Some COVID-19 samples were acute and others convalescent; all came from the United States, Italy and Spain. Sample material is recorded as cDNA or gDNA derived from T cells, B-cell-depleted T cells, or PBMCs.

The CDR3 length is 14 residues. The V segment lost 6 bases and the J segment 4 bases; nucleotides outside the gene matches: 5. Germline V gene data show CDR1 as WSHSY and CDR2 as SAAADI. The repertoire was sequenced with immunoSEQ multiplex PCR; TCRdb's copy has only in-frame clones and lacks some. The sample lists 130,000 or so clones; 86% were seen once. The rearrangement joins TRBV10-2 to TRBJ1-3; 8 bases map to TRBD1. The receptor was derived from a man aged 35-49 years with acute or convalescent COVID-19. What was sequenced was peripheral blood. CDR3 sequence reads: CASREDRGGNTIYF. As DNA, the CDR3 is TGCGCCAGCAGAGAAGACAGGGGAGGAAACACCATATATTTT.